The sequence of this TCR beta chain was determined in a study of T cells in Graves' hyperthyroidism and ophthalmopathy. Study results and limitations: Ophthalmopathy was model-predicted a median roughly 6.3 months pre-onset.

The table lists this clonotype with many counts. The antigen is unknown. Researchers took RNA transcripts and amplified the TCR beta CDR3 regions from them. TCR CDR3 regions were first amplified by RT-PCR with HTBI primers. One entry per CDR3 protein results from TCRdb running MiXCR on the multiplex PCR reads. This sample has about 530,000 distinct CDR3 sequences, with about a sixth found just once. The CDR3 has 13 residues. Trimming removed 5 bases from V and 2 bases from J, with 9 bases in between. CDR1 and CDR2 (germline): SGHAT, FQDESV (reference sequence). Patients affected by ophthalmopathy presented a Clinical Activity Score of at least 3, a NOSPECS grade of at least 4, and disease duration below 3 months. Researchers barred patients who had uncontrolled infection, other autoimmune disease, pregnancy or lactation. Diagnosis rested on symptoms, serum thyroxine and TRAb, thyroid ultrasound, and orbital computed tomography.

The chain recombines TRBV11-1 with TRBJ2-5, with D unresolved. The TCR sequence derives from a woman aged 18-29 years with Graves' ophthalmopathy. Sequences were obtained from blood. The chain's CDR3 is CASSPDGQETQYF. CDR3 bases: TGTGCCAGCAGCCCGGACGGGCAAGAGACCCAGTACTTC. Filled out from reference TRBV11-1 and TRBJ2-5, the complete variable domain reads EAEVAQSPRYKITEKSQAVAFWCDPISGHATLYWYRQILGQGPELLVQFQDESVVDDSQLPKDRFSAERLKGVDSTLKIQPAELGDSAMYLCASSPDGQETQYFGPGTRLLVL.